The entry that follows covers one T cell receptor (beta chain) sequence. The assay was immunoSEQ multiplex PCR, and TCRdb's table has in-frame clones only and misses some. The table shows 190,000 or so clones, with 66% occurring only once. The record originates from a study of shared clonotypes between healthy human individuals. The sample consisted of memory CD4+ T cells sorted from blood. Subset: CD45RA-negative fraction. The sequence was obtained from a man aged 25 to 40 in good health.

The CDR3 is CASSLEAGRYTEAFF. The CDR3 region has the DNA TGTGCCAGCAGCTTGGAGGCAGGGAGGTACACTGAAGCTTTCTTT. The V and J genes are TRBV5-6 and TRBJ1-1; possibly TRBD1 for D (5 bases). Per germline, CDR1 SGHDT and CDR2 YYEEEE. The germline V and J ends were trimmed by 0 bases and 3 bases, with 12 bases remaining between them. CDR3 length: 15 residues.